Detailed here is one T cell receptor beta chain. This sample is part of a study of blood T cell repertoires in COVID-19. On the study more broadly: COVID-19 samples from acute and convalescent phases originated in the United States, Italy and Spain. Sources were T cells, B-cell-depleted T cells, or PBMCs; the material itself was cDNA or gDNA.

The J segment lost 5 bases and the V segment lost 4 bases, leaving 7 bases of the junction unmatched. The CDR3 length is 14 residues. Germline CDR1 SGDLS, CDR2 YYNGEE. In the original workflow: Estimation of nucleated cell counts relied on the amplification of reference gene primers. Generated by immunoSEQ multiplex PCR, the TCRdb table keeps only in-frame clones and is missing some. V, J and clone size derive from that table, while D and trimming were established from the DNA sequence. This table has about 100,000 clones, 85% to 90% appearing once. The chain carries TRBV9 and TRBJ2-5; 8 nucleotides match TRBD2. This clonotype was obtained from a human donor in a cohort sampled during active COVID-19. Sample: peripheral blood. The CDR3 here is CASSSSGRDETQYF. DNA for the CDR3: TGTGCCAGCAGCTCCTCCGGGAGGGATGAGACCCAGTACTTC.